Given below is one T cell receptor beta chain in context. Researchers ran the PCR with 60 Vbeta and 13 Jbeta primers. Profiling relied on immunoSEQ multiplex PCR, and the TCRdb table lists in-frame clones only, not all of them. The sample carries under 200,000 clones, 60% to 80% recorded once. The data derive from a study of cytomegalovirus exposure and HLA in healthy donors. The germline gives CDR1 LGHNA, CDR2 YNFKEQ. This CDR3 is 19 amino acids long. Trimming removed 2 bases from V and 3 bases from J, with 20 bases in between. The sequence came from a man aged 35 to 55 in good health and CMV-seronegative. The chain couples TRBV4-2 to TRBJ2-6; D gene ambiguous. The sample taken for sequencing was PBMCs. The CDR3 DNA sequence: TGTGCCAGCAGCCAAAGAATTCTGATTCCACCCAGTGGGGCCAACGTCCTGACTTTC. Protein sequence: CASSQRILIPPSGANVLTF.